This is a list of T cell receptor beta chains from one sample in a study of T cell responses to AZD1222 COVID-19 vaccine. The method was immunoSEQ multiplex PCR; TCRdb's version includes in-frame clones alone and lacks a portion of them. The table lists 150,000 to 200,000 clones, approximately 91% of them singletons. The starting material was peripheral blood, obtained 28 days after the second AZD1222 dose. These receptors all stem from an adult who received the AZD1222 COVID-19 vaccine. Each CDR3 is given with its conserved first and last residue. The D gene is left open where the match is weak. The size field is filled for only some rows; it gives once, few, many or a size class.

d_call	v_call	j_call	clone_size	cdr3_aa	cdr3_nt
.	TRBV15	TRBJ2-5	.	CATSRDPPGSQETQYF	TGTGCCACCAGCAGAGATCCACCAGGGTCCCAAGAGACCCAGTACTTC
.	TRBV21-1	TRBJ1-2	.	CASSVRGYTF	TGTGCCAGCAGCGTTAGAGGCTACACCTTC
.	TRBV3-1/TRBV3-2	TRBJ2-7	.	CASSQLASLPYEQYF	TGTGCCAGCAGCCAGCTGGCCAGTCTACCCTACGAGCAGTACTTC
.	TRBV2	TRBJ1-2	once	CASPGPWGYGYTF	TGTGCCAGCCCAGGGCCTTGGGGCTATGGCTACACCTTC
.	TRBV20-1	TRBJ2-5	.	CSASLETQYF	TGCAGTGCTAGTCTGGAGACCCAGTACTTC
.	TRBV28	TRBJ1-1	.	CASSHPRRRNTEAFF	TGTGCCAGCAGCCACCCTCGACGAAGGAACACTGAAGCTTTCTTT
TRBD2	TRBV5-1	TRBJ2-1	.	CASSSTSGGVHNEQFF	TGCGCCAGCAGCTCGACTAGCGGGGGTGTCCACAATGAGCAGTTCTTC
.	TRBV10-1	TRBJ2-3	.	CASSDQLTDTQYF	TGCGCCAGCAGTGACCAGCTCACAGATACGCAGTATTTT
.	TRBV6-5	TRBJ1-3	.	CASSPGLGSDTIYF	TGTGCCAGCAGTCCCGGGTTAGGCTCGGACACCATATATTTT
.	TRBV7-6	TRBJ2-7	few	CASSPGTVTYEQYF	TGTGCCAGCAGCCCCGGGACTGTAACCTACGAGCAGTACTTC
TRBD1	TRBV6-1	TRBJ2-1	.	CASSEARTGWYNEQFF	TGTGCCAGCAGTGAAGCTCGGACAGGGTGGTACAATGAGCAGTTCTTC
TRBD1	TRBV27	TRBJ1-6	.	CASSLTGGVSYNSPLHF	TGTGCCAGCAGTTTGACAGGGGGGGTATCCTATAATTCACCCCTCCACTTT
.	TRBV10-1	TRBJ1-2	.	CASSEERHYGYTF	TGCGCCAGCAGTGAGGAACGGCACTATGGCTACACCTTC
.	TRBV4-1	TRBJ1-2	.	CASSQEPGRYGYTF	TGCGCCAGCAGCCAAGAACCGGGCCGCTATGGCTACACCTTC
.	TRBV18	TRBJ1-1	once	CASSPQDSGAEAFF	TGTGCCAGCTCACCTCAGGACAGCGGGGCTGAAGCTTTCTTT
.	TRBV27	TRBJ1-6	.	CASSLLQGPLHF	TGTGCCAGCAGCCTATTACAGGGACCCCTCCACTTT